This T cell receptor beta chain was recorded in a study of cytomegalovirus exposure and HLA in healthy donors. Study-wide findings and caveats: What TCR beta sequences reportedly achieved was accurate prediction of HLA-A and HLA-B alleles in most subjects. A later analysis reportedly found fewer N-insertions in an Asian-associated ancestry cluster than the roughly 680-donor mean. Cytomegalovirus association was assigned to 170 or so TCR beta chains.

It was healthy bone marrow donors who served as donors. This PCR relied on a set of 60 Vbeta primers and 13 Jbeta primers. The table came from immunoSEQ multiplex PCR; TCRdb's copy has only in-frame clones and leaves some out. The sample carries 200,000 to 250,000 clones, more than 75% recorded once. Concerning this clone itself: Its specificity is unknown.

V gave up 5 bases and J gave up 0 bases; unmatched junction bases: 1. Germline V lookup: CDR1 SNHLY, CDR2 FYNNEI. The CDR3 totals 15 residues. Sequencing used PBMCs. The chain employs TRBV2 and TRBJ1-5, with 10 nucleotides matching TRBD1. This clonotype was sampled from a male donor in good health and CMV-seronegative. The CDR3 spells CASSRDRGSNQPQHF. In nucleotides, the CDR3 is TGTGCCAGCAGTCGGGACAGGGGTAGCAATCAGCCCCAGCATTTT.